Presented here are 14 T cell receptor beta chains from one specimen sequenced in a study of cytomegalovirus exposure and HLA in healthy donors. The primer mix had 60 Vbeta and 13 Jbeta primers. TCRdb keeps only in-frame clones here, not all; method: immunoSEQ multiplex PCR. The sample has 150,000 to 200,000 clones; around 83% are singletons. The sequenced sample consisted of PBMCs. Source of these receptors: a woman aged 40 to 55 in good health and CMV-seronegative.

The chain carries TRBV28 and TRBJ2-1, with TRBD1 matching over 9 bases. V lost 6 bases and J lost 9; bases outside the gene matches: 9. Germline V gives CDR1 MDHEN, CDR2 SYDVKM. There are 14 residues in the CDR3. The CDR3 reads CASRTGQGPGEQFF. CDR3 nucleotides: TGTGCCAGCAGAACGGGACAGGGTCCGGGTGAGCAGTTCTTC.

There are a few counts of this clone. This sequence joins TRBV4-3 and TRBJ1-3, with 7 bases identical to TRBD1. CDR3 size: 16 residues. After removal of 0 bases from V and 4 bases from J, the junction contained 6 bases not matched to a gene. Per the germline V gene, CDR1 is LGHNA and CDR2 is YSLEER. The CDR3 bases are TGCGCCAGCAGCCAAGATCCCCCGGGACAGGGAAACACCATATATTTT. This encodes CASSQDPPGQGNTIYF.

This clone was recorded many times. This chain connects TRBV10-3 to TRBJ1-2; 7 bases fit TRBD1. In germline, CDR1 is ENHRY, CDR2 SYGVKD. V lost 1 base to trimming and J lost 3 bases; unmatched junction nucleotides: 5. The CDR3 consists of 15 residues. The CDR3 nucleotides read TGTGCCATCAGTGAGTGGGAACAGGGGTACTATGGCTACACCTTC. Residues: CAISEWEQGYYGYTF.

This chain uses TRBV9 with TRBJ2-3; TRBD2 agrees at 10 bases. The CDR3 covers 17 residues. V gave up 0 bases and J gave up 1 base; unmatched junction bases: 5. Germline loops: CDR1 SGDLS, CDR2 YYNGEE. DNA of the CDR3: TGTGCCAGCAGCGTAGCTTTTGGGACTAGCGGCACAGATACGCAGTATTTT. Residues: CASSVAFGTSGTDTQYF.

Here the CDR3 reads CASSLGGLYNEQFF. The CDR3 DNA reads TGTGCCAGCAGCTTAGGGGGCCTCTACAATGAGCAGTTCTTC. This rearrangement joins TRBV7-3 to TRBJ2-1, with TRBD1 as a possible D gene (6 bases). The CDR3 consists of 14 residues. Germline V gene lookup returns CDR1 SGHTA and CDR2 FQGTGA. V gave up 2 bases and J gave up 3 bases, with 8 bases separating them.

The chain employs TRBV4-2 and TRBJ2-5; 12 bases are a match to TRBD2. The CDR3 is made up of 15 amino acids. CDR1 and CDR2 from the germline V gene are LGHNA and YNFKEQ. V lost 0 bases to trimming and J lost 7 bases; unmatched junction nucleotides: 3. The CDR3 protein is CASSQEASGRVTQYF. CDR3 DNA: TGTGCCAGCAGCCAAGAGGCTAGCGGGAGGGTGACCCAGTACTTC.

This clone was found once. CDR3 in DNA: TGTGCCAGCAGTGAAACGTCGGGATGGGGTACAGATACGCAGTATTTT. Its protein product is CASSETSGWGTDTQYF. The chain uses TRBV2 and TRBJ2-3; weak D call: TRBD2 (5 bases). There are 16 residues in the CDR3. The V gene lost 2 bases and the J gene lost 3 bases, with 15 bases spanning the gap. Per the germline V gene, CDR1 is SNHLY and CDR2 is FYNNEI.

The CDR3 spells CATSRAGEKLFF. CDR3 bases: TGTGCCACCAGCAGGGCGGGAGAAAAACTGTTTTTT. V is TRBV15 and J is TRBJ1-4; D is uncertain. The V end was cut by 3 bases, the J end by 8 bases, with 7 bases between. The CDR3 runs to 12 residues. CDR1 is LNHNV and CDR2 is YYDKDF in the germline V gene (reference sequence). Together with reference TRBV15 and TRBJ1-4, the CDR3 gives the full variable domain: DAMVIQNPRYQVTQFGKPVTLSCSQTLNHNVMYWYQQKSSQAPKLLFHYYDKDFNNEADTPDNFQSRRPNTSFCFLDIRSPGLGDTAMYLCATSRAGEKLFFGSGTQLSVL.

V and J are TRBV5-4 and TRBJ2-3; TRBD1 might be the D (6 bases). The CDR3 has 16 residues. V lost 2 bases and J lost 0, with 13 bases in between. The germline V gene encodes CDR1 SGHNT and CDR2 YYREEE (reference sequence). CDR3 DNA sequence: TGTGCCAGCAGCTTTGGACAGCAGCGAAGCACAGATACGCAGTATTTT. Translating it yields CASSFGQQRSTDTQYF. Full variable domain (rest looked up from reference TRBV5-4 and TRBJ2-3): ETGVTQSPTHLIKTRGQQVTLRCSSQSGHNTVSWYQQALGQGPQFIFQYYREEENGRGNFPPRFSGLQFPNYSSELNVNALELDDSALYLCASSFGQQRSTDTQYFGPGTRLTVL.

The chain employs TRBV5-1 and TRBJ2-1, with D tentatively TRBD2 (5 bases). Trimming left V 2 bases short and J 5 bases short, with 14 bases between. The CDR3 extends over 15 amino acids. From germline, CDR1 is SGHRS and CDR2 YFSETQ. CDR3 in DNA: TGCGCCAGCAGCTTACTTGGGAGCCGCGACAATGAGCAGTTCTTC. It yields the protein CASSLLGSRDNEQFF.

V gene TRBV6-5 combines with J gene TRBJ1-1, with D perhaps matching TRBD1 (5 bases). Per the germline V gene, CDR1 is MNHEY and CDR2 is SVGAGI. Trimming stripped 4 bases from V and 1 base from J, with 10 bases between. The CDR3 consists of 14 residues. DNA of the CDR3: TGTGCCAGCAGTTTTGGGGGGAGGAACACTGAAGCTTTCTTT. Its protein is CASSFGGRNTEAFF.

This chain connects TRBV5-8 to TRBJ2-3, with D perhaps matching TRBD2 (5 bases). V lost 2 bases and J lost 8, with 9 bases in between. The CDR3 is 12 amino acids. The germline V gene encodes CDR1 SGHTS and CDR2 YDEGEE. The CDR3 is CASSFSEGTQYF. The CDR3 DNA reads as TGTGCCAGCAGCTTCAGTGAGGGTACGCAGTATTTT.

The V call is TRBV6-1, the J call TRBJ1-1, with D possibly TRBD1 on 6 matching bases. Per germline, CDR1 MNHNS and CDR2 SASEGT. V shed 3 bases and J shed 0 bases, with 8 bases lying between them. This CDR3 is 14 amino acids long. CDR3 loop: CASSDGGMNTEAFF. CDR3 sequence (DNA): TGTGCCAGCAGTGATGGGGGCATGAACACTGAAGCTTTCTTT.

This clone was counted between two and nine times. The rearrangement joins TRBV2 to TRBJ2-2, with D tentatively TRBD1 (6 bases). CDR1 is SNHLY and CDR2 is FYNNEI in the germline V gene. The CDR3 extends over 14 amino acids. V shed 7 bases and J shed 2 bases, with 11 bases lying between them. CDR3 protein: CASTQGRNTGELFF. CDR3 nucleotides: TGTGCCAGCACACAGGGTCGTAACACCGGGGAGCTGTTTTTT.